Here is one T cell receptor (beta chain) with its context. The sample originates from a study of blood T cell repertoires in COVID-19. V was trimmed by 1 base and J by 1 base, leaving 10 bases between them. From germline, CDR1 is KGHDR and CDR2 SFDVKD. The CDR3 is 15 residues long. Sequencing used immunoSEQ multiplex PCR; TCRdb keeps in-frame clones, though not all of them. Counted here are roughly 230,000 clones, 65% to 85% occurring once; the ten biggest clones make up more than 6.5%. The sequenced material came from peripheral blood. The TCR was taken from a man in his forties with active or convalescent COVID-19. The chain carries TRBV24-1 and TRBJ2-7; D might be TRBD1 (6 bases). CDR3 sequence reads: CATSDFAQGSYEQYF. The CDR3, as DNA: TGTGCCACCAGTGATTTTGCGCAGGGGTCCTACGAGCAGTACTTC.